This entry describes one T cell receptor beta chain. Its antigen specificity is not known. No base quality values were provided; no much bigger clone lies one nucleotide off. CDR1 and CDR2, per the germline V gene, are SNHLY and FYNNEI. From the cysteine up to the phenylalanine, the CDR3 has a length of 14 residues. This entry keeps only the CDR3 DNA: 42 bases, framed from base 1. V and J are trimmed by 4 bases and 7 bases, and the gene matches miss 5 bases of the junction. These data are taken from a study of blood T cell repertoires in COVID-19 (dated by TCRdb to the early 2020s). For context, the study as a whole: Samples covering the acute and convalescent phases of COVID-19 were provided by collaborators in the United States, Italy and Spain. The prospective study material was composed of cDNA or gDNA derived from T cells, B-cell-depleted T cells, or PBMCs. Deeply sampled blood TCRbeta repertoires from subjects exposed to, actively infected with, or recovered from COVID-19 were included in the dataset. A freely available public database, intended as a resource for researchers studying the immune response to SARS-CoV-2, is where the repertoires were released. Samples were obtained from the ongoing ImmuneRACE study (first 160 participants) and from about 1,300 subjects provided by 6 global collaborators. The sample metadata nearly always contained a de-identified subject ID, COVID-19 status, age in years and sex. Where HLA class I and class II types were available, the types were taken from metadata supplied by the sample provider, not from assay-based typing. General findings and caveats noted by the study authors: The quantity of clinical and demographic metadata differed by source and by participant and was supplied without curation.

Each collaborating institution followed its own protocols to collect whole blood in K2EDTA tubes. For TCRbeta analysis, collaborators shipped samples in one of three forms: frozen whole blood, isolated PBMCs, or DNA extracted from either of those sample types. TCRbeta CDR3 regions were amplified from genomic DNA by means of the immunoSEQ Assay, a bias-controlled multiplex PCR. The study's processing was this. The number of nucleated cells in each sample was estimated by amplification of reference gene primers within the assay. Sequence reads were collapsed and filtered to measure the absolute abundance of every unique TCRbeta CDR3 rearrangement. Productive Simpson clonality was computed per sample as the square root of Simpson's diversity index over productive rearrangements. TCRdb provides this immuneACCESS table in a form limited to in-frame rearrangements. Some clones are lacking; in checked studies, under half of them reflect an unresolved V gene, and why the rest are absent is not known. The V and J calls and clone size come from that table; D and trimming were worked out from the DNA. The sample table records about 67,000 clones; 87% of these occur just once. The leading ten clones occupy approximately 5.4% of the sample.

The receptor was isolated from a man aged 45-65 years with active COVID-19. Sequencing was performed on peripheral blood. The sequence links TRBV2 to TRBJ2-1; 9 junctional bases match TRBD2. The CDR3 protein: CASSVSSGTNEQFF. The nucleotide sequence reads as follows: TGTGCCAGCAGTGTGTCTAGCGGGACGAATGAGCAGTTCTTC. Where the CDR3 stops, the reference TRBV2 and TRBJ2-1 genes take over; the full variable domain is EPEVTQTPSHQVTQMGQEVILRCVPISNHLYFYWYRQILGQKVEFLVSFYNNEISEKSEIFDDQFSVERPDGSNFTLKIRSTKLEDSAMYFCASSVSSGTNEQFFGPGTRLTVL.